Listed below are T cell receptor beta chains from one sample, sequenced in a study of blood T cell repertoires in COVID-19. The repertoire was sequenced with immunoSEQ multiplex PCR; TCRdb's copy has only in-frame clones and lacks some. The table includes about 23,000 clones, over 60% detected once. Material: peripheral blood. The source is a woman of 80 years or more with acute or convalescent COVID-19. Each CDR3 is given with its conserved first and last residue. Fields, in order: V gene, D gene, J gene, clone size, CDR3 protein, CDR3 DNA. A D gene is named only where the DNA matches it firmly. The size of a clone is reported for some rows only, either as once, few or many, or as a class for expanded clones.

V gene: TRBV6-5; D gene: .; J gene: TRBJ1-2; clone size: .; CDR3 protein: CASRPEYPNGYTF; CDR3 DNA: TGTGCCAGCAGGCCCGAGTATCCCAATGGCTACACCTTC
V gene: TRBV6-5; D gene: TRBD1; J gene: TRBJ2-7; clone size: .; CDR3 protein: CASSRQGEQYF; CDR3 DNA: TGTGCCAGCAGCAGACAGGGCGAGCAGTACTTC
V gene: TRBV5-6; D gene: .; J gene: TRBJ1-2; clone size: once; CDR3 protein: CASSWEANYGYTF; CDR3 DNA: TGTGCCAGCAGCTGGGAGGCTAACTATGGCTACACCTTC
V gene: TRBV5-4; D gene: .; J gene: TRBJ2-7; clone size: .; CDR3 protein: CASSAGTRGYVTTYEQYF; CDR3 DNA: TGTGCCAGCAGCGCCGGGACACGGGGCTACGTCACCACTTACGAGCAGTACTTC
V gene: TRBV10-2; D gene: TRBD2; J gene: TRBJ2-1; clone size: .; CDR3 protein: CASKTSGRAGEQFF; CDR3 DNA: TGCGCCAGCAAGACTAGCGGGAGGGCCGGGGAGCAGTTCTTC
V gene: TRBV30; D gene: TRBD1; J gene: TRBJ2-7; clone size: .; CDR3 protein: CAWTPGQVPYEQYF; CDR3 DNA: TGTGCCTGGACTCCGGGACAGGTTCCCTACGAGCAGTACTTC
V gene: TRBV12-3/TRBV12-4; D gene: .; J gene: TRBJ2-3; clone size: .; CDR3 protein: CASRAPGDTQYF; CDR3 DNA: TGTGCCAGCAGGGCCCCGGGGGATACGCAGTATTTT
V gene: TRBV28; D gene: TRBD1; J gene: TRBJ2-1; clone size: .; CDR3 protein: CASKFSWGQGSYNEQFF; CDR3 DNA: TGTGCCAGCAAGTTTTCTTGGGGACAGGGCTCCTACAATGAGCAGTTCTTC
V gene: TRBV19; D gene: .; J gene: TRBJ1-1; clone size: .; CDR3 protein: CASSTPGTNTEAFF; CDR3 DNA: TGTGCCAGTAGTACCCCAGGTACGAACACTGAAGCTTTCTTT
V gene: TRBV5-6; D gene: .; J gene: TRBJ2-5; clone size: .; CDR3 protein: CASSFIDHSEQETQYF; CDR3 DNA: TGTGCCAGCAGCTTTATCGACCACAGTGAACAAGAGACCCAGTACTTC
V gene: TRBV5-1; D gene: TRBD1; J gene: TRBJ2-7; clone size: once; CDR3 protein: CASSFGQGVYEQYF; CDR3 DNA: TGCGCCAGCAGCTTTGGACAGGGGGTCTACGAGCAGTACTTC
V gene: TRBV11-2; D gene: TRBD2; J gene: TRBJ2-7; clone size: once; CDR3 protein: CASSLDRRAGGGEYEQYF; CDR3 DNA: TGTGCCAGCAGCTTAGATCGTAGGGCCGGCGGGGGGGAGTACGAGCAGTACTTC
V gene: TRBV20-1; D gene: TRBD2; J gene: TRBJ2-3; clone size: few; CDR3 protein: CSASGLAGNTDTQYF; CDR3 DNA: TGCAGTGCTAGTGGGCTAGCGGGCAACACAGATACGCAGTATTTT
V gene: TRBV14; D gene: .; J gene: TRBJ2-5; clone size: few; CDR3 protein: CASSLRGPLDQETQYF; CDR3 DNA: TGTGCCAGCAGCCTGCGGGGGCCCCTGGACCAAGAGACCCAGTACTTC
V gene: TRBV14; D gene: TRBD2; J gene: TRBJ2-1; clone size: .; CDR3 protein: CASSQLREAGDYNEQFF; CDR3 DNA: TGTGCCAGCAGCCAGTTGAGGGAGGCGGGAGATTACAATGAGCAGTTCTTC
V gene: TRBV2; D gene: TRBD1; J gene: TRBJ2-1; clone size: .; CDR3 protein: CASRLRPGQGVDEQFF; CDR3 DNA: TGTGCCAGCAGGCTAAGACCGGGACAGGGGGTAGATGAGCAGTTCTTC
V gene: TRBV7-2; D gene: TRBD1; J gene: TRBJ1-2; clone size: .; CDR3 protein: CASSLHRTGGLGGYTF; CDR3 DNA: TGTGCCAGCAGCTTACATCGGACAGGGGGCTTAGGTGGCTACACCTTC
V gene: TRBV7-7; D gene: TRBD2; J gene: TRBJ2-5; clone size: many; CDR3 protein: CASSLASGGPDLYF; CDR3 DNA: TGTGCTAGCAGCTTAGCTAGCGGGGGGCCGGACTTGTACTTC
V gene: TRBV7-6; D gene: TRBD2; J gene: TRBJ2-3; clone size: .; CDR3 protein: CASSLEVPKAGGPGDTQYF; CDR3 DNA: TGTGCCAGCAGCTTAGAGGTCCCCAAAGCGGGGGGGCCGGGAGATACGCAGTATTTT
V gene: TRBV19; D gene: .; J gene: TRBJ1-2; clone size: .; CDR3 protein: CASSIGANSYGYTF; CDR3 DNA: TGTGCCAGTAGTATTGGGGCAAATTCCTATGGCTACACCTTC
V gene: TRBV4-2; D gene: .; J gene: TRBJ1-1; clone size: .; CDR3 protein: CASSQGQTLGTEAFF; CDR3 DNA: TGTGCCAGCAGCCAGGGACAAACTTTGGGGACTGAAGCTTTCTTT
V gene: TRBV5-4; D gene: .; J gene: TRBJ1-2; clone size: .; CDR3 protein: CASSPQSNYGYTF; CDR3 DNA: TGTGCCAGCAGCCCCCAATCTAACTATGGCTACACCTTC
V gene: TRBV18; D gene: TRBD1; J gene: TRBJ1-2; clone size: .; CDR3 protein: CASSPGVDRGHYGYTF; CDR3 DNA: TGTGCCAGCTCACCCGGAGTGGACAGGGGACACTATGGCTACACCTTC
V gene: TRBV30; D gene: TRBD2; J gene: TRBJ2-3; clone size: .; CDR3 protein: CAWSVLATDTQYF; CDR3 DNA: TGTGCCTGGAGTGTACTAGCGACAGATACGCAGTATTTT
V gene: TRBV30; D gene: .; J gene: TRBJ1-5; clone size: .; CDR3 protein: CAWSPGFGQRNQPQHF; CDR3 DNA: TGTGCCTGGAGCCCGGGTTTCGGCCAACGGAATCAGCCCCAGCATTTT
V gene: TRBV7-9; D gene: TRBD1; J gene: TRBJ2-7; clone size: few; CDR3 protein: CASSQSRGLGYEQYF; CDR3 DNA: TGTGCCAGCAGCCAGTCCAGGGGGTTAGGCTACGAGCAGTACTTC
V gene: TRBV6-2/TRBV6-3; D gene: .; J gene: TRBJ1-6; clone size: .; CDR3 protein: CASSRSGVIGSPLHF; CDR3 DNA: TGTGCCAGCAGTCGCTCGGGGGTTATCGGTTCACCCCTCCACTTT
V gene: TRBV27; D gene: TRBD1; J gene: TRBJ1-2; clone size: .; CDR3 protein: CASSLWGTERSYTF; CDR3 DNA: TGTGCCAGCAGTTTATGGGGGACAGAAAGAAGCTACACCTTC
V gene: TRBV7-2; D gene: TRBD2; J gene: TRBJ2-1; clone size: .; CDR3 protein: CASSLTSGPYNEQFF; CDR3 DNA: TGTGCCAGCAGCTTGACTAGCGGGCCTTACAATGAGCAGTTCTTC
V gene: TRBV27; D gene: .; J gene: TRBJ1-1; clone size: .; CDR3 protein: CASGGMNTEAFF; CDR3 DNA: TGTGCCAGCGGGGGGATGAACACTGAAGCTTTCTTT
V gene: TRBV11-2; D gene: .; J gene: TRBJ2-3; clone size: .; CDR3 protein: CASSLGAVTDTQYF; CDR3 DNA: TGTGCCAGCAGCTTAGGGGCTGTAACAGATACGCAGTATTTT
V gene: TRBV7-2; D gene: TRBD2; J gene: TRBJ2-2; clone size: once; CDR3 protein: CASSAWTSQTGELFF; CDR3 DNA: TGTGCCAGCAGCGCCTGGACTAGTCAAACCGGGGAGCTGTTTTTT
V gene: TRBV6-2/TRBV6-3; D gene: .; J gene: TRBJ2-5; clone size: .; CDR3 protein: CASSGWTQETQYF; CDR3 DNA: TGTGCCAGCAGTGGCTGGACTCAAGAGACCCAGTACTTC
V gene: TRBV28; D gene: .; J gene: TRBJ1-1; clone size: .; CDR3 protein: CASSSRTTNTEAFF; CDR3 DNA: TGTGCCAGCAGTTCCCGGACAACGAACACTGAAGCTTTCTTT
V gene: TRBV21-1; D gene: .; J gene: TRBJ1-5; clone size: .; CDR3 protein: CASSKSSQGVGQPQHF; CDR3 DNA: TGTGCCAGCAGCAAATCGTCTCAGGGCGTTGGTCAGCCCCAGCATTTT
V gene: TRBV29-1; D gene: .; J gene: TRBJ1-2; clone size: .; CDR3 protein: CSVDGVVYGYTF; CDR3 DNA: TGCAGCGTTGACGGGGTGGTCTATGGCTACACCTTC
V gene: TRBV18; D gene: .; J gene: TRBJ1-1; clone size: .; CDR3 protein: CASSPLVTEAFF; CDR3 DNA: TGTGCCAGCTCACCCCTAGTCACTGAAGCTTTCTTT
V gene: TRBV11-3; D gene: TRBD2; J gene: TRBJ2-3; clone size: .; CDR3 protein: CASSSLAGGTDTQYF; CDR3 DNA: TGTGCCAGCAGCTCGCTAGCGGGGGGGACAGATACGCAGTATTTT
V gene: TRBV19; D gene: .; J gene: TRBJ1-3; clone size: .; CDR3 protein: CATTGVSSGNTIYF; CDR3 DNA: TGTGCCACCACGGGGGTTTCCTCTGGAAACACCATATATTTT
V gene: TRBV25-1; D gene: .; J gene: TRBJ2-1; clone size: few; CDR3 protein: CASSQTGLVEQFF; CDR3 DNA: TGTGCCAGCAGTCAGACAGGTTTGGTGGAGCAGTTCTTC
V gene: TRBV10-3; D gene: .; J gene: TRBJ1-1; clone size: .; CDR3 protein: CAISAPGARTEAFF; CDR3 DNA: TGTGCCATCAGTGCCCCAGGGGCAAGGACTGAAGCTTTCTTT
V gene: TRBV3-1/TRBV3-2; D gene: .; J gene: TRBJ1-2; clone size: few; CDR3 protein: CASSRSAGNYGYTF; CDR3 DNA: TGTGCCAGCAGCCGATCCGCAGGGAACTATGGCTACACCTTC
V gene: TRBV2; D gene: .; J gene: TRBJ2-1; clone size: .; CDR3 protein: CASSVALSYDNEQFF; CDR3 DNA: TGTGCCAGCAGTGTCGCGCTATCCTATGACAATGAGCAGTTCTTC
V gene: TRBV19; D gene: TRBD2; J gene: TRBJ2-7; clone size: .; CDR3 protein: CASTQGTSGDYEQYF; CDR3 DNA: TGTGCCAGCACACAAGGGACTAGCGGGGACTACGAGCAGTACTTC
V gene: TRBV6-1; D gene: TRBD1; J gene: TRBJ1-6; clone size: .; CDR3 protein: CASSGGQGLFTYNSPLHF; CDR3 DNA: TGTGCCAGCAGTGGGGGACAGGGTCTTTTCACCTATAATTCACCCCTCCACTTT
V gene: TRBV30; D gene: TRBD2; J gene: TRBJ2-5; clone size: .; CDR3 protein: CAWSGGTSGKETQYF; CDR3 DNA: TGTGCCTGGAGTGGGGGGACTAGCGGAAAAGAGACCCAGTACTTC
V gene: TRBV19; D gene: TRBD1; J gene: TRBJ1-5; clone size: .; CDR3 protein: CASSKDRGSQPQHF; CDR3 DNA: TGTGCCAGTAGCAAGGACAGGGGGAGTCAGCCCCAGCATTTT
V gene: TRBV19; D gene: .; J gene: TRBJ2-7; clone size: .; CDR3 protein: CASSMGGGEQYF; CDR3 DNA: TGTGCCAGTAGTATGGGAGGGGGCGAGCAGTACTTC
V gene: TRBV11-2; D gene: TRBD2; J gene: TRBJ2-2; clone size: few; CDR3 protein: CASSSRLAGLSGELFF; CDR3 DNA: TGTGCCAGCAGCTCGCGACTAGCGGGACTCTCTGGGGAGCTGTTTTTT
V gene: TRBV5-4; D gene: .; J gene: TRBJ2-7; clone size: .; CDR3 protein: CASSPQGGNTYEQYF; CDR3 DNA: TGTGCCAGCAGCCCGCAGGGGGGCAATACCTACGAGCAGTACTTC
V gene: TRBV5-8; D gene: .; J gene: TRBJ2-7; clone size: many; CDR3 protein: CASSSRASSSNEQYF; CDR3 DNA: TGTGCCAGCAGCTCCCGCGCCTCGAGCTCCAACGAGCAGTACTTC
V gene: TRBV12-2; D gene: .; J gene: TRBJ2-3; clone size: .; CDR3 protein: CASRLVEGERPDTQYF; CDR3 DNA: TGTGCAAGTCGCTTAGTAGAGGGGGAGAGGCCAGATACGCAGTATTTT
V gene: TRBV6-5; D gene: .; J gene: TRBJ2-5; clone size: .; CDR3 protein: CASSSRGEETQYF; CDR3 DNA: TGTGCCAGCAGTTCCAGGGGGGAAGAGACCCAGTACTTC